These T cell receptor beta chains were read from a single sample in a study of beta chain features in type 1 diabetes. Produced via immunoSEQ multiplex PCR; TCRdb's table is partial and in-frame only. The table has fewer than 650,000 clones, less than 20% seen once. The sample consisted of naive CD4+ T cells from blood. The receptor set was obtained from a man aged 18 to 29 in good health. Both conserved end residues are part of each CDR3. Fields, in order: J gene, clone size, V gene, D gene, CDR3 DNA, CDR3 protein. D genes are given only for firm matches. Only some rows state a clone size, as once, few, many or a class for expanded clones.

J gene: TRBJ1-2; clone size: few; V gene: TRBV4-3; D gene: NA; CDR3 DNA: TGCGCCAGCAGCCAAGAACCGGCGGTCCGAGCTAACTATGGCTACACCTTC; CDR3 protein: CASSQEPAVRANYGYTF
J gene: TRBJ2-1; clone size: few; V gene: TRBV9; D gene: TRBD2; CDR3 DNA: TGTGCCAGCAGCGTAGGGGTTAGCGGGTTCTACAATGAGCAGTTCTTC; CDR3 protein: CASSVGVSGFYNEQFF
J gene: TRBJ2-7; clone size: NA; V gene: TRBV30; D gene: TRBD2; CDR3 DNA: TGTGCCTGGACTAGCGGGGGGGTCTACGAGCAGTACTTC; CDR3 protein: CAWTSGGVYEQYF
J gene: TRBJ1-6; clone size: NA; V gene: TRBV10-3; D gene: NA; CDR3 DNA: TGTGCCATCAGTCCCGACGGATTCGGATATAATTCACCCCTCCACTTT; CDR3 protein: CAISPDGFGYNSPLHF
J gene: TRBJ2-4; clone size: NA; V gene: TRBV19; D gene: TRBD1; CDR3 DNA: TGTGCCAGTAGTCCCGGCCGACAGGGGGAAAACATTCAGTACTTC; CDR3 protein: CASSPGRQGENIQYF
J gene: TRBJ1-1; clone size: once; V gene: TRBV10-3; D gene: NA; CDR3 DNA: TGTGCCATCACGACGGGTTCCGGGGGCACTGAAGCTTTCTTT; CDR3 protein: CAITTGSGGTEAFF
J gene: TRBJ2-5; clone size: many; V gene: TRBV10-3; D gene: NA; CDR3 DNA: TGTGCCATCAGTGGGAACAGTCAAGAGACCCAGTACTTC; CDR3 protein: CAISGNSQETQYF
J gene: TRBJ2-5; clone size: few; V gene: TRBV15; D gene: NA; CDR3 DNA: TGTGCCACCAGCACAGGGTTGGAGACCCAGTACTTC; CDR3 protein: CATSTGLETQYF
J gene: TRBJ2-5; clone size: few; V gene: TRBV9; D gene: NA; CDR3 DNA: TGTGCCAGCAGCGTTTTTCAGGGGGGAGAGACCCAGTACTTC; CDR3 protein: CASSVFQGGETQYF
J gene: TRBJ2-3; clone size: NA; V gene: TRBV28; D gene: NA; CDR3 DNA: TGTGCCAGCAGTTTGGCAGATACGCAGTATTTT; CDR3 protein: CASSLADTQYF
J gene: TRBJ2-1; clone size: NA; V gene: TRBV6-1; D gene: TRBD1; CDR3 DNA: TGTGCCAGCAGTGAAATGGGACAGGGGAGGAATGAGCAGTTCTTC; CDR3 protein: CASSEMGQGRNEQFF
J gene: TRBJ2-6; clone size: few; V gene: TRBV6-1; D gene: NA; CDR3 DNA: TGTGCCAGCAGTGAATTTACGGGTAGGACTGGGGCCAACGTCCTGACTTTC; CDR3 protein: CASSEFTGRTGANVLTF
J gene: TRBJ1-1; clone size: NA; V gene: TRBV2; D gene: TRBD1; CDR3 DNA: TGTGCCAGCAGTGAAGCCCGTTGGACAGGGAGGGAAGCTTTCTTT; CDR3 protein: CASSEARWTGREAFF
J gene: TRBJ1-6; clone size: few; V gene: TRBV6-5; D gene: NA; CDR3 DNA: TGTGCCAGCTCCAATTATGGGGCCTCCTGGGCCCTCCACTTT; CDR3 protein: CASSNYGASWALHF
J gene: TRBJ2-1; clone size: NA; V gene: TRBV5-1; D gene: NA; CDR3 DNA: TGCGCCAGCAGCCGCTCCGGGACGATGACTTACAATGAGCAGTTCTTC; CDR3 protein: CASSRSGTMTYNEQFF
J gene: TRBJ2-7; clone size: NA; V gene: TRBV5-1; D gene: NA; CDR3 DNA: TGCGCCAGCAGCGGTCAGGGGAACACCTACGAGCAGTACTTC; CDR3 protein: CASSGQGNTYEQYF
J gene: TRBJ2-2; clone size: NA; V gene: TRBV18; D gene: NA; CDR3 DNA: TGTGCCAGCTCACTCGATCGGACCGGGGAGCTGTTTTTT; CDR3 protein: CASSLDRTGELFF
J gene: TRBJ2-2; clone size: NA; V gene: TRBV2; D gene: NA; CDR3 DNA: TGTGCCAGCATCGGGACCCCCCGCGCGACCGGGGAGCTGTTTTTT; CDR3 protein: CASIGTPRATGELFF
J gene: TRBJ1-5; clone size: NA; V gene: TRBV27; D gene: TRBD1; CDR3 DNA: TGTGCCCTCAGCAGGACAGGGATGGGCGGCAATCAGCCCCAGCATTTT; CDR3 protein: CALSRTGMGGNQPQHF
J gene: TRBJ2-2; clone size: few; V gene: TRBV18; D gene: NA; CDR3 DNA: TGTGCCAGCTCTACCCAGGGTAGCAGGACACTCACCGGGGAGCTGTTTTTT; CDR3 protein: CASSTQGSRTLTGELFF
J gene: TRBJ1-1; clone size: NA; V gene: TRBV20-1; D gene: NA; CDR3 DNA: TGCAGTGCTAGAGTGGCTACCGAAGCTTTCTTT; CDR3 protein: CSARVATEAFF
J gene: TRBJ1-1; clone size: few; V gene: TRBV5-1; D gene: TRBD1; CDR3 DNA: TGCGCCAGCAGCCTGTCAGACAGGGCTGAAGCTTTCTTT; CDR3 protein: CASSLSDRAEAFF